This is a list of T cell receptor beta chains from one sample in a study of cytomegalovirus exposure and HLA in healthy donors. Produced via immunoSEQ multiplex PCR; TCRdb's table is partial and in-frame only. The table lists about 120,000 clones, about three quarters of them singletons. What was sequenced was PBMCs. Receptors originate from a woman aged 55 to 70 in good health and CMV-seropositive. Each CDR3 is given with its conserved first and last residue. D genes are given only for firm matches. Size is stated for part of the rows, as once, few or many counts, or as a class when the clone is expanded.

J gene | D gene | V gene | clone size | CDR3 protein | CDR3 DNA
TRBJ2-4 | TRBD1 | TRBV5-4 | . | CASSPAGTVGNIQYF | TGTGCCAGCAGCCCCGCCGGGACAGTGGGAAACATTCAGTACTTC
TRBJ2-3 | . | TRBV13 | few | CASSLEQGLDTQYF | TGTGCCAGCAGCTTAGAACAGGGATTAGATACGCAGTATTTT
TRBJ1-2 | TRBD1 | TRBV5-1 | . | CASSNGQGYGYTF | TGCGCCAGCTCCAATGGACAGGGGTATGGCTACACCTTC
TRBJ2-3 | TRBD1 | TRBV7-7 | . | CASSLIPAGQGSDTQYF | TGTGCTAGCAGCTTAATTCCTGCGGGACAGGGATCAGATACGCAGTATTTT
TRBJ1-5 | . | TRBV2 | . | CASSAQGDQPQHF | TGTGCCAGCAGTGCCCAGGGTGATCAGCCCCAGCATTTT
TRBJ1-2 | TRBD1 | TRBV6-5 | . | CASSRTGVNYGYTF | TGTGCCAGCAGTAGGACAGGGGTTAACTATGGCTACACCTTC
TRBJ2-1 | TRBD2 | TRBV27 | few | CASSSLGSGGNEQFF | TGTGCCAGCAGTTCCCTAGGCTCCGGGGGGAATGAGCAGTTCTTC
TRBJ2-7 | . | TRBV2 | . | CASSEAGRTYEQYF | TGTGCCAGCAGTGAAGCGGGCCGAACCTACGAGCAGTACTTC
TRBJ2-1 | TRBD2 | TRBV4-2 | few | CASSQESRTSVNNEQFF | TGTGCCAGCAGCCAAGAGTCAAGGACTAGCGTGAACAATGAGCAGTTCTTC
TRBJ1-2 | . | TRBV18 | . | CASSPPPTGAYGYTF | TGTGCCAGCTCACCACCCCCAACAGGAGCCTATGGCTACACCTTC
TRBJ2-7 | . | TRBV6-6 | . | CASSPSYYEQYF | TGTGCCAGCAGTCCAAGTTACTACGAGCAGTACTTC
TRBJ2-3 | . | TRBV11-2 | . | CASSLDPFLDTQYF | TGTGCCAGCAGCTTAGACCCCTTTTTAGATACGCAGTATTTT
TRBJ1-1 | . | TRBV6-5 | few | CASSYSKPGNTEAFF | TGTGCCAGCAGTTACTCAAAACCGGGGAACACTGAAGCTTTCTTT